This T cell receptor beta chain was retrieved from a study of blood T cell repertoires in COVID-19. Profiled with immunoSEQ multiplex PCR; TCRdb holds only in-frame clones, not every one. The sample carries around 53,000 clones, around 87% recorded once. There are 18 residues in the CDR3. Looked up from germline, CDR1 is SGHDT and CDR2 is YYEEEE. The V end lost 2 bases, the J end lost 5 bases, and 23 bases lay between the germline ends. The clonotype was recovered from a woman in her sixties or seventies with COVID-19, enrolled during active disease. The chain has TRBV5-6 and TRBJ1-5; tentative D call: TRBD1 (5 bases). Material: peripheral blood. CDR3 sequence reads: CASSFAGLKQTRDQPQHF. The CDR3 DNA follows: TGTGCCAGCAGCTTTGCGGGACTAAAACAGACTAGGGATCAGCCCCAGCATTTT.